The present T cell receptor beta chain was sequenced within a study of PD-1 blockade in classical Hodgkin lymphoma. Study-wide context: Patients got intravenous nivolumab 3 mg/kg every 2 weeks.

The germline V gene has CDR1 MNHNS and CDR2 SASEGT. With V trimmed by 5 bases and J by 4 bases, 2 bases remained unmatched. The CDR3 covers 15 residues. Time point defined: cycle 4 day 1 (C4D1), after 5 to 7 weeks of nivolumab. With no exception, relapse followed autologous stem cell transplantation in all patients, and brentuximab vedotin exposure varied. Study-wide results and caveats: Causes of the repertoire differences remain undefined, possibly disease activity or prior therapy. Patients with an early start, nivolumab under 1 year after ASCT, were excluded.

Using immunoSEQ multiplex PCR, the repertoire was profiled, and TCRdb retains in-frame clones only, with some absent. The profile covers under 40,000 clones, with around four fifths appearing a single time and around 9.8% taken by the ten largest. As regards this clone: What it recognizes is unknown.

V and J are TRBV6-1 and TRBJ2-2; 12 bases match TRBD1. This sequence was found in a human donor with classical Hodgkin lymphoma. The material was peripheral blood mononuclear cells (PBMCs), obtained before the fourth cycle of nivolumab. The CDR3 sequence: CASSRDRGPTGELFF. DNA for the CDR3: TGTGCCAGCAGTAGGGACAGGGGGCCCACCGGGGAGCTGTTTTTT.